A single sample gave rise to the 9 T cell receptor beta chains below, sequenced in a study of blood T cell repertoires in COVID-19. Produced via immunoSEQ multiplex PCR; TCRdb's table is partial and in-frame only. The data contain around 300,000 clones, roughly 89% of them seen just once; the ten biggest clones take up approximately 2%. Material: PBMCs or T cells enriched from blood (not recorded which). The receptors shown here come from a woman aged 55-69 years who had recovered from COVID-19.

DNA for the CDR3: TGCAGCGTATTACCGGGACAGGGATACAATGAGCAGTTCTTC. It translates to CSVLPGQGYNEQFF. This rearrangement joins TRBV29-1 to TRBJ2-1; TRBD1 aligns across 9 bases. This CDR3 comprises 14 residues. V was clipped by 6 bases and J by 4 bases; unmatched bases: 7. Germline assignment: CDR1 SQVTM and CDR2 ANQGSEA.

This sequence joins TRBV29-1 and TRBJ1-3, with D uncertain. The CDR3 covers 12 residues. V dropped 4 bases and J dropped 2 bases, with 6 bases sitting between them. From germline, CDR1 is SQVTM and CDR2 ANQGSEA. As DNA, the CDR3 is TGCAGCGTTGGTGAGGCTGGAAACACCATATATTTT. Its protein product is CSVGEAGNTIYF.

The CDR3 reads CASSKLAGGNNEQFF. The CDR3 DNA reads TGTGCCAGTAGTAAGTTAGCGGGGGGAAACAATGAGCAGTTCTTC. The rearrangement uses TRBV19 and TRBJ2-1, with 10 nucleotides matching TRBD2. Trimming took 4 bases from V and 5 from J; bases not matched to a gene: 5. Germline V gene data show CDR1 as LNHDA and CDR2 as SQIVND (reference sequence). The CDR3 spans 15 residues.

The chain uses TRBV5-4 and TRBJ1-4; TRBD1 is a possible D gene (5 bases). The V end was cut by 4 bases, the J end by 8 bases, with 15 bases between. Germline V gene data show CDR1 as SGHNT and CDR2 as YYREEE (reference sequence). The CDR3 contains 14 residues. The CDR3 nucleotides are TGTGCCAGCAGCCACCCGGGCCAGGGAGAAAAACTGTTTTTT. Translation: CASSHPGQGEKLFF.

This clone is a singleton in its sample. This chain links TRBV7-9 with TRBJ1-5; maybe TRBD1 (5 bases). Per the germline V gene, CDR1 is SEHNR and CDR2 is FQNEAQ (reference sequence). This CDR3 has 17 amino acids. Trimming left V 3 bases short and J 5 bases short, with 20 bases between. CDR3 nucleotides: TGTGCCAGCAGCTTTTGGGTCGGAGGGACTCCGGATCAGCCCCAGCATTTT. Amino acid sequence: CASSFWVGGTPDQPQHF.

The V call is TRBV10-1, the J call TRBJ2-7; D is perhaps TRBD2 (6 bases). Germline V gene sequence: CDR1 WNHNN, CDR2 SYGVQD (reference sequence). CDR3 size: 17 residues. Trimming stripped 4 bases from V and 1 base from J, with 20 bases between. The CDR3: CASSGPTSSKASYEQYF. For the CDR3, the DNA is TGCGCCAGCAGTGGCCCAACTAGCTCCAAAGCTTCCTACGAGCAGTACTTC.

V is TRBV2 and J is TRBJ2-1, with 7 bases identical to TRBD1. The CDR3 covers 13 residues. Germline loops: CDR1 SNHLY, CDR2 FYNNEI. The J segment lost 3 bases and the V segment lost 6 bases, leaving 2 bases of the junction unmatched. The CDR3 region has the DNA TGTGCCAGCAGGGGACAGATCTACAATGAGCAGTTCTTC. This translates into CASRGQIYNEQFF.

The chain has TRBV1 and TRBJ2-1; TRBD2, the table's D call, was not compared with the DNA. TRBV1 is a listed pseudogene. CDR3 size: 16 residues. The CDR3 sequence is CTSSQGPRDSYNEQFF. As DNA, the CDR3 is TGCACCAGCAGCCAAGGACCCCGGGACTCCTACAATGAGCAGTTCTTC.

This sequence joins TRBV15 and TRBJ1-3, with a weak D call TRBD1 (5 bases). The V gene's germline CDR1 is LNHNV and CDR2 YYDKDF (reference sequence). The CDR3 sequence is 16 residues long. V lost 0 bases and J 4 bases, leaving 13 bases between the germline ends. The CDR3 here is CATSRDSAGTGNTIYF. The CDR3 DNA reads TGTGCCACCAGCAGAGATTCAGCGGGGACCGGAAACACCATATATTTT.